These T cell receptor beta chains were read from a single sample in a study of identical twins. TCRdb processed the 5' RACE reads anew with MiXCR; each CDR3 protein has one entry. Here the sample spans more than 1.5 million distinct CDR3 sequences, around a third being singletons. Sequenced sample: cord blood. These TCRs come from a newborn girl in good health. CDR3s include the opening cysteine and the closing phenylalanine or tryptophan. Fields, in order: D gene, J gene, clone size, V gene, CDR3 DNA, CDR3 protein. D genes are given only for firm matches. Clone size, where shown, is once, few, many, or a class for clones that have expanded.

-	TRBJ2-1	-	TRBV28	TGTGCCAGCAGTTTAGTCTTATCGGGGCCCTCCGGGGAGCAGTTCTTC	CASSLVLSGPSGEQFF
-	TRBJ1-2	few	TRBV25-1	TGTGCCAGCAGTGAATCGGGTCCCAGGGGATTTGGCTACACCTTC	CASSESGPRGFGYTF
-	TRBJ2-7	-	TRBV20-1	TGCAGTGCTAGAGCAGTGTCGACCTACGAGCAGTACTTC	CSARAVSTYEQYF
TRBD1	TRBJ1-2	few	TRBV25-1	TGTGCCAGCAGTTGGGGACAGGGGGCGAGCTATGGCTACACCTTC	CASSWGQGASYGYTF
-	TRBJ2-3	few	TRBV6-5	TGTGCCAGCAGTCCAGGGTGGGACCGCACAGATACGCAGTATTTT	CASSPGWDRTDTQYF
TRBD1	TRBJ1-2	-	TRBV2	TGTGCCAGCAACCCAGGGACAGGGGGCTGGAATGGCTACACCTTC	CASNPGTGGWNGYTF
-	TRBJ1-5	-	TRBV7-9	TGTGCCAGCAGCTTATCGGCTGCTCAGCCCCAGCATTTT	CASSLSAAQPQHF
TRBD1	TRBJ1-1	few	TRBV10-3	TGTGCCATCAGTGCGGACAGGGGGCGAGGGAACACTGAAGCTTTCTTT	CAISADRGRGNTEAFF
-	TRBJ2-3	-	TRBV25-1	TGTGCCAGCAGTGATTCCCGCCCAGATACGCAGTATTTT	CASSDSRPDTQYF
-	TRBJ1-1	-	TRBV11-1	TGTGCCAGCAGCCGAAGATTGAGGAACACTGAAGCTTTCTTT	CASSRRLRNTEAFF
-	TRBJ1-1	-	TRBV6-5	TGTGCCAGCAGTTCGTGGGAGGGAAGATTTGTGGGGAACACTGAAGCTTTCTTT	CASSSWEGRFVGNTEAFF
-	TRBJ2-6	-	TRBV5-1	TGCGCCAGCAGCTTTCCGGGACTGGTCTCTGGGGCCAACGTCCTGACTTTC	CASSFPGLVSGANVLTF
TRBD2	TRBJ2-6	-	TRBV10-2	TGCGCCAGTTCTCTTGTGGTAGCGGGCCTCTCTGGGGCCAACGTCCTGACTTTC	CASSLVVAGLSGANVLTF
-	TRBJ2-7	few	TRBV5-5	TGTGCCAGCAGCTTGGGTCCCCAGGTTGAAGCGCAGTACTTC	CASSLGPQVEAQYF
-	TRBJ2-4	-	TRBV27	TGTGCCAGCAGGGAGTGGGGGGCCAAAAACATTCGGTACTTC	CASREWGAKNIRYF
-	TRBJ2-7	-	TRBV20-1	TGCAGTGCTAGACTTGGGGCTTACGAGCAGTACTTC	CSARLGAYEQYF
TRBD2	TRBJ2-1	-	TRBV7-8	TGTGCCAGCAGCCCTCGAGGACTAGCCGTCTACAATGAGCAGTTCTTC	CASSPRGLAVYNEQFF
-	TRBJ2-1	-	TRBV3-1	TGTGCCAGCAGCTCTAAGATCCCGTTGGGTCGGTTTCCCGACTCCTACAATGAGCAGTTCTTC	CASSSKIPLGRFPDSYNEQFF
-	TRBJ2-5	-	TRBV4-2	TGTGCCAGCAGCGAATCGGAAGGGGGGGCTCCCAATGAGCAGTACTTC	CASSESEGGAPNEQYF
-	TRBJ2-7	-	TRBV12-3/TRBV12-4	TGTGCCAGCAGTTTAAAGGGTACATCCTACGAGCAGTACTTC	CASSLKGTSYEQYF